A selection of T cell receptor beta chains follows, all from one sample in a study of cytomegalovirus exposure and HLA in healthy donors. Profiled with immunoSEQ multiplex PCR; TCRdb holds only in-frame clones, not every one. This table holds 140,000 or so clones, over 70% found once. The sequenced sample consisted of PBMCs. Source of these receptors: a woman in her thirties or forties in good health and CMV-seronegative. Both conserved end residues are part of each CDR3. The D gene is left open where the match is weak. Expanded clones are given a class, and other clones once, few, many or no size at all.

CDR3 DNA,CDR3 protein,V gene,J gene,clone size,D gene
TGTGCCAGCAGTTCAGGATCTTTCTTTTCCGAGCAGTACTTC,CASSSGSFFSEQYF,TRBV6-5,TRBJ2-7,.,.
TGCAGCGTCCTAAAGCCAGGGGGCTACGAGCAGTACTTC,CSVLKPGGYEQYF,TRBV29-1,TRBJ2-7,.,TRBD1
TGTGCCAGCAGCGAACACAGGGGTGACTATGGCTACACCTTC,CASSEHRGDYGYTF,TRBV27,TRBJ1-2,.,TRBD1
TGTGCCATCCTGGGGGGACAGGGGCCCCATGAGCAGTTCTTC,CAILGGQGPHEQFF,TRBV28,TRBJ2-1,.,TRBD1
TGTGCCAGCAGCCCGGGACTAGCTAACAATGAGCAGTTCTTC,CASSPGLANNEQFF,TRBV4-2,TRBJ2-1,.,TRBD2
TGTGCCAGCAGGGACAGGGTCGGAAGCAATCAGCCCCAGCATTTT,CASRDRVGSNQPQHF,TRBV6-1,TRBJ1-5,.,TRBD1
TGTGCCAGCAGCTTATCGGCTAGCTCCTACGAGCAGTACTTC,CASSLSASSYEQYF,TRBV11-3,TRBJ2-7,.,.
TGTGCCAGCAGCTTTAATGGTATGATGGTTCAGAACACAGATACGCAGTATTTT,CASSFNGMMVQNTDTQYF,TRBV5-4,TRBJ2-3,.,.
TGTGCCAGTGACGCTAGCGGGGTCTCAGATACGCAGTATTTT,CASDASGVSDTQYF,TRBV19,TRBJ2-3,.,TRBD2
TGTTCCAGCAGCCCACCCCTAGCGGAGAGCTCCTACAATGAGCAGTTCTTC,CSSSPPLAESSYNEQFF,TRBV7-9,TRBJ2-1,few,TRBD2
TGTGCCAGCAGCTTCCTCGGGGCTAGCGGATACAATGAGCAGTTCTTC,CASSFLGASGYNEQFF,TRBV11-2,TRBJ2-1,.,TRBD2
TGTGCCAGCAGTGACTTAAGGGGAGGAGATGAGCAGTTCTTC,CASSDLRGGDEQFF,TRBV6-4,TRBJ2-1,.,.
TGTGCCAGCAGACCCCCGGGACAGAATTACACGATTTTT,CASRPPGQNYTIF,TRBV6-6,TRBJ1-4,.,TRBD1
TGTGCCTGGACTAGCGGGACCTACGAGCAGTACTTC,CAWTSGTYEQYF,TRBV30,TRBJ2-7,.,TRBD2
TGTGCCAGTAGTATTCAAGCAGGGGATACTGGAAACACCATATATTTT,CASSIQAGDTGNTIYF,TRBV19,TRBJ1-3,.,.
TGTGCCAGCAGCTTGGAAGCGGGACTATCTGGAAATGAGCAGTTCTTC,CASSLEAGLSGNEQFF,TRBV5-4,TRBJ2-1,.,TRBD2
TGCGCCAGCAGCTTTATTAGAGAGACCCAGTACTTC,CASSFIRETQYF,TRBV5-1,TRBJ2-5,.,.
TGTGCCAGCAGCCCCTCGGGGGGTAGCGGGGGACAAGAGACCCAGTACTTC,CASSPSGGSGGQETQYF,TRBV5-4,TRBJ2-5,.,TRBD2
TGCGCCAGCAGCCAAGATCCCCCAGCGGGGGTTGTAGATACGCAGTATTTT,CASSQDPPAGVVDTQYF,TRBV4-1,TRBJ2-3,.,TRBD2
TGTGCCACCTTTTCCCGATCTCCAAGGGAGGCTGAAGCTTTCTTT,CATFSRSPREAEAFF,TRBV2,TRBJ1-1,.,.
TGCGCCAGCAGCCCAGGACTAGCGGGTGTCGGTAGGAATGAGCAGTTCTTC,CASSPGLAGVGRNEQFF,TRBV5-1,TRBJ2-1,.,TRBD2
TGTGCCAGCAGCCTCATTACGGGGGGGCTGGGGGAGCAGTACTTC,CASSLITGGLGEQYF,TRBV14,TRBJ2-7,.,TRBD2
TGTGCCAGCAGCTTAGTTAAAGGTGGGACAGGTGCTGTCTATGGCTACACCTTC,CASSLVKGGTGAVYGYTF,TRBV11-2,TRBJ1-2,once,TRBD1
TGTGCCAGCAGCTTAAATTGGGGGCTGACAGATACGCAGTATTTT,CASSLNWGLTDTQYF,TRBV11-2,TRBJ2-3,.,.
TGCGCCAGCAGCCAGGTTGGCAGGGGAAACTACGAGCAGTACTTC,CASSQVGRGNYEQYF,TRBV4-1,TRBJ2-7,.,.
TGTGCCAGCAGCGCTTGGCCGGGTCCTCAAGAGACCCAGTACTTC,CASSAWPGPQETQYF,TRBV9,TRBJ2-5,.,.
TGTGCCAGCAGCGATCTAGCGGGGGGTCACAATGAGCAGTTCTTC,CASSDLAGGHNEQFF,TRBV6-1,TRBJ2-1,.,TRBD2
TGTGCCAGCAGTGTAAATAGCGGGGGGGCCGGAGAGACCCAGTACTTC,CASSVNSGGAGETQYF,TRBV2,TRBJ2-5,once,TRBD2
TGTGCCAGCGCTACAGCCAATTACGAGCAGTACTTC,CASATANYEQYF,TRBV6-1,TRBJ2-7,.,.
TGTGCCAGCAGCCCGGGACTAGCGGGAACCTACGAGCAGTACTTC,CASSPGLAGTYEQYF,TRBV11-3,TRBJ2-7,.,TRBD2
TGTGCCAGCAGTTTCCTTACTAGCGGTGGCGAGCAGTACTTC,CASSFLTSGGEQYF,TRBV6-6,TRBJ2-7,few,TRBD2
TGCGCCAGCAGCCCCTCCCTAGCGGGGCTCTCCTACAATGAGCAGTTCTTC,CASSPSLAGLSYNEQFF,TRBV5-1,TRBJ2-1,.,TRBD2
TGTGCCAGCAGCCAAGTTGCGTCGCTAGCCGGGGAGCTGTTTTTT,CASSQVASLAGELFF,TRBV4-2,TRBJ2-2,.,.
TGTTCCAGCAGCTTAGAATACAGGGGGCATGGCTACACCTTC,CSSSLEYRGHGYTF,TRBV7-9,TRBJ1-2,.,TRBD1
TGTGCCAGCAGCCGACAGGGGGGTGAAGCTTTCTTT,CASSRQGGEAFF,TRBV5-6,TRBJ1-1,many,TRBD1
TGTGCCAGCAGTGAATTCGGACAGGGGGCATACTATGGCTACACCTTC,CASSEFGQGAYYGYTF,TRBV2,TRBJ1-2,.,TRBD1
TGCGCCAGCAGCCAGGGACAGGCGACGGGGTATGGCTACACCTTC,CASSQGQATGYGYTF,TRBV4-1,TRBJ1-2,.,TRBD1
TGCGCCAGCGGCATCCTTAGCGGGGGGAACACAGATACGCAGTATTTT,CASGILSGGNTDTQYF,TRBV5-1,TRBJ2-3,.,TRBD2
TGCGCCAGCAGCTCGGACGCCAGGGTGGAGTTCCGGAGCCGGGCCTACGAGCAGTACTTC,CASSSDARVEFRSRAYEQYF,TRBV5-1,TRBJ2-7,.,.
TGTGCCAGCAGCTTGGGCGGGGGGCAGCGGTCACCCCTCCACTTT,CASSLGGGQRSPLHF,TRBV5-6,TRBJ1-6,few,.
TGTGCCAGCAGTGAAATCATTTGGGGCGTTAACTATGGCTACACCTTC,CASSEIIWGVNYGYTF,TRBV6-1,TRBJ1-2,.,.
TGTGCCAGCAGCCGACCGGGACAGGGGGCCCGTACTGAAGCTTTCTTT,CASSRPGQGARTEAFF,TRBV16,TRBJ1-1,.,TRBD1
TGTGCCAGCAGCCCGAATATGGGGGGGTTCTATGGCTACACCTTC,CASSPNMGGFYGYTF,TRBV7-6,TRBJ1-2,once,.
TGCAGCGTGGGACAGGGGATTAACTATGGCTACACCTTC,CSVGQGINYGYTF,TRBV29-1,TRBJ1-2,.,TRBD1
TGTGCCAGCAGCTCCGACACCCACCAAGCTTTCTTT,CASSSDTHQAFF,TRBV11-2,TRBJ1-1,.,.